The source of this T cell receptor (beta chain) is a study of shared clonotypes between healthy human individuals. Whole-study findings and limits: The sampled material consisted only of blood, and tissue repertoires are likely to differ.

Approximately 32,000 T cell genomes, or 300 to 350 ng DNA, went into unsorted PBMC replicate PCRs. Measured with immunoSEQ multiplex PCR; TCRdb has only the in-frame clones, and not every one. The sample consists of about 500,000 clones, 75% to 80% of them appearing once. With regard to this clone: Its antigen is as yet unknown.

The CDR3 consists of 15 residues. Germline V CDR1 and CDR2: SGHDT, YYEEEE. Trimming took off 5 bases at V and 2 bases at J, with 15 bases between the two ends. Unsorted material relied on 85 million to 95 million PBMCs as the source of genomic DNA. The sequence was collected from a woman in her thirties or forties in good health. Some clones in this sample may be carry-over from other donors' samples. The chain employs TRBV5-6 and TRBJ2-3, with a weak D call TRBD1 (5 bases). The specimen sequenced was PBMCs. CDR3 in amino acids: CASSRQGRVTDTQYF. The CDR3 DNA is TGTGCCAGCAGTCGGCAGGGCCGGGTCACAGATACGCAGTATTTT.